The clone carrying this T cell receptor (beta chain) has just a few counts. Its antigen is not identified. These data come from a study of T-cell memory formation after mild COVID-19. On the study more broadly: Clusters were largely donor specific.

Study conclusions and caveats: Some clones that responded turned up in pre-infection memory, which suggests that cross-reactive memory joined in. Second-wave clones peaking on day 37 lacked confirmed SARS-CoV-2 specificity.

With constant-segment primers, 5'RACE yielded cDNA libraries of TCR alpha and TCR beta that carried sample barcodes and UMIs. MiXCR, applied by TCRdb to the 5' RACE reads, yields one record per CDR3 protein. The sample contains 300,000 to 400,000 distinct CDR3 sequences, 13% to 15% of which appear only once. This CDR3 is built from 14 residues. CDR1 and CDR2 (germline): DFQATT, SNEGSKA (reference sequence). V gave up 5 bases and J gave up 2 bases, with 15 bases separating them. This TCR was recovered from a man aged 18 to 35 who had mild COVID-19 (a few samples of this study predate the infection). Cell type and time point are not known. The chain uses TRBV20-1 and TRBJ2-5, with a tentative D call TRBD2 (6 bases). The specimen sequenced was PBMCs or a T cell subset sorted from them (not recorded which). The CDR3 region is CSADPGRGQETQYF. In DNA form, the CDR3 reads TGCAGTGCTGACCCCGGGCGGGGACAAGAGACCCAGTACTTC.